Below, 20 T cell receptor beta chains from the same sample are listed, as sequenced in a study of blood T cell repertoires in COVID-19. Profiled with immunoSEQ multiplex PCR; TCRdb holds only in-frame clones, not every one. This sample has 270,000 or so clones, with over 85% found just once. The sequenced sample consisted of peripheral blood. The receptors were gathered from a woman aged 30 to 39 with COVID-19, enrolled during active disease.

V and J are TRBV7-7 and TRBJ2-5, with D possibly matching TRBD2 (7 bases). The CDR3 sequence is 16 residues long. Germline V CDR1 and CDR2: SSHAT, FNYEAQ (reference sequence). The V end was cut by 1 base, the J end by 3 bases, with 15 bases between. The CDR3: CASSLVSRGAKETQYF. The CDR3 region has the DNA TGTGCCAGCAGCTTAGTCTCCCGGGGGGCGAAAGAGACCCAGTACTTC.

The rearrangement links TRBV18 to TRBJ2-2; 7 bases match TRBD1. Germline V gene data show CDR1 as KGHSH and CDR2 as LQKENI. There are 16 residues in the CDR3. Trimming cost V 2 bases and J 3 bases; bases outside gene matches: 6. The CDR3 DNA sequence: TGTGCCAGCTCACCATATACAGGGGCGGACACCGGGGAGCTGTTTTTT. Protein product: CASSPYTGADTGELFF. Combining the CDR3 with reference TRBV18 and TRBJ2-2 gives the whole variable domain NAGVMQNPRHLVRRRGQEARLRCSPMKGHSHVYWYRQLPEEGLKFMVYLQKENIIDESGMPKERFSAEFPKEGPSILRIQQVVRGDSAAYFCASSPYTGADTGELFFGEGSRLTVL.

This chain connects TRBV7-9 to TRBJ1-4; tentatively, D is TRBD1 (6 bases). The V gene lost 5 bases and the J gene lost 3 bases, with 10 bases spanning the gap. This CDR3 region has 14 residues. The germline V gene has CDR1 SEHNR and CDR2 FQNEAQ (reference sequence). CDR3 region: CASSNPGANEKLFF. The CDR3 DNA sequence: TGTGCCAGCAGCAACCCAGGGGCTAATGAAAAACTGTTTTTT.

This clone was picked up a small number of times. This sequence joins TRBV6-5 and TRBJ2-7; 10 bases are a match to TRBD2. J lost 0 bases, V lost 6 bases, and 5 bases had no gene match. The CDR3 runs to 15 residues. CDR1 MNHEY and CDR2 SVGAGI come from the germline V gene. CDR3: CASRYSGGASYEQYF. For the CDR3, the DNA is TGTGCCAGCAGGTACAGCGGGGGGGCCTCCTACGAGCAGTACTTC.

The chain joins TRBV19 to TRBJ2-1; 12 nucleotides match TRBD2. Trimming removed 7 bases from V and 3 bases from J; junction bases left unmatched: 4. The CDR3 runs to 15 residues. Germline CDR1 LNHDA, CDR2 SQIVND (reference sequence). The CDR3 DNA sequence: TGTGCCAGTACCCCACTAGCGGGGGGCTACAATGAGCAGTTCTTC. It yields the protein CASTPLAGGYNEQFF.

The V gene is TRBV11-1, the J gene TRBJ2-3; no definite D call. Between the trimmed V and J ends, which lost 2 bases and 0 bases, there was a span of 9 bases. Per the germline V gene, CDR1 is SGHAT and CDR2 is FQDESV (reference sequence). The CDR3 spans 15 residues. The CDR3 DNA reads as TGTGCCAGCAGCTTATTAGGAGCCAGCACAGATACGCAGTATTTT. It codes for CASSLLGASTDTQYF.

In DNA form, the CDR3 reads TGTGCCAGCAGTGCCCCCCGTAGATTCAGGGGCAGCCCCTATACGGATGAGCAGTTCTTC. This codes for CASSAPRRFRGSPYTDEQFF. This chain uses TRBV6-1 with TRBJ2-1, with D maybe TRBD1 (6 bases). Germline CDR1 is MNHNS and CDR2 is SASEGT. Between the trimmed V and J ends, which lost 4 bases and 8 bases, there was a span of 33 bases. This CDR3 is 20 amino acids long.

The rearrangement uses TRBV7-9 and TRBJ2-5; D is uncertain. V lost 5 bases and J 1 base, leaving 14 bases between the germline ends. The CDR3 totals 15 residues. Germline CDR1 reads SEHNR; CDR2 reads FQNEAQ (reference sequence). The CDR3 sequence: CASSPPSYGQETQYF. CDR3 in DNA: TGTGCCAGCAGCCCTCCCTCCTACGGCCAAGAGACCCAGTACTTC.

This chain uses TRBV7-9 with TRBJ2-3; the D is unclear. The V end was cut by 4 bases, the J end by 2 bases, with 16 bases between. The CDR3 contains 16 residues. CDR1 is SEHNR, CDR2 FQNEAQ, per germline (reference sequence). The CDR3 protein is CASSSIMRPLTDTQYF. The DNA of the CDR3 is TGTGCCAGCAGCTCGATCATGCGGCCCCTCACAGATACGCAGTATTTT.

The chain carries TRBV23-1 and TRBJ1-5; 7 bases align to TRBD1. TRBV23-1 is placed among ORFs of uncertain function. V shed 1 base, J shed 4 bases, and the junction held 1 base outside the gene matches. The CDR3 length is 14 residues. Written as DNA, the CDR3 is TGCGCCAGCAGTCAATACAGGGGAAATCAGCCCCAGCATTTT. Residues: CASSQYRGNQPQHF.

The CDR3 coding sequence is TGTGCCAGCAGCTTAAGCCCTAGCCCCAGTGAAAAACTGTTTTTT. Translation gives CASSLSPSPSEKLFF. V gene TRBV7-9 combines with J gene TRBJ1-4; D is unresolved. The germline CDR1 and CDR2 sequences are SEHNR and FQNEAQ (reference sequence). Trimming left V 2 bases short and J 7 bases short, with 14 bases between. CDR3 length: 15 residues.

The rearrangement links TRBV10-1 to TRBJ1-1; no definite D call. The V gene lost 0 bases and the J gene lost 3 bases, with 14 bases spanning the gap. The germline gives CDR1 WNHNN, CDR2 SYGVQD (reference sequence). This CDR3 has 16 amino acids. Written as DNA, the CDR3 is TGCGCCAGCAGTGAGTCGTCTGAAGGGAGGGACACTGAAGCTTTCTTT. The encoded protein is CASSESSEGRDTEAFF.

The chain has TRBV28 and TRBJ2-1; TRBD2 aligns across 10 bases. The CDR3 length is 16 residues. With 5 bases clipped from V and 9 bases from J, the junction kept 13 bases outside the gene matches. CDR1 is MDHEN and CDR2 is SYDVKM in the germline V gene. The CDR3 here is CASSQPPPSGGGEQFF. DNA for the CDR3: TGTGCCAGCAGTCAACCGCCGCCTAGCGGGGGCGGTGAGCAGTTCTTC.

The chain joins TRBV7-9 to TRBJ1-6, with 9 positions matching TRBD1. J gave up 8 bases and V 5 bases, and 7 bases lay outside the gene matches. There are 15 residues in the CDR3. Germline values: CDR1 SEHNR, CDR2 FQNEAQ (reference sequence). CDR3 loop: CASSPLDRGDSPLHF. The CDR3 DNA sequence: TGTGCCAGCAGCCCTCTCGACAGGGGGGATTCACCCCTCCACTTT.

V gene TRBV4-1 combines with J gene TRBJ2-1; TRBD2 matches 9 bases. There are 14 residues in the CDR3. Trimming took 2 bases from V and 4 from J; bases not matched to a gene: 0. CDR1 and CDR2 from the germline V gene are MGHRA and YSYEKL. CDR3 DNA: TGCGCCAGCAGCCAACTAGCGGGGTACAATGAGCAGTTCTTC. Residues: CASSQLAGYNEQFF.

Regarding this clone: This specimen includes other DNA sequences encoding the same CDR3. The rearrangement joins TRBV11-2 to TRBJ1-2; unclear D gene. The CDR3 length is 12 residues. Germline CDR1 SGHAT, CDR2 FQNNGV. V lost 5 bases to trimming and J lost 1 base, with 5 bases between them. CDR3 sequence: CASSLLNYGYTF. CDR3 coding DNA: TGTGCCAGCAGCCTCCTTAACTATGGCTACACCTTC.

The V and J genes are TRBV20-1 and TRBJ1-5; maybe TRBD1 (5 bases). CDR1 and CDR2 from the germline V gene are DFQATT and SNEGSKA (reference sequence). The CDR3 is made up of 17 amino acids. Trimming removed 3 bases at V and 2 bases at J, with 20 bases between. In DNA, the CDR3 is TGCAGTGCTAGTCCTACCGGGACTCTGAGGGGCAATCAGCCCCAGCATTTT. Protein product: CSASPTGTLRGNQPQHF.

The chain employs TRBV7-8 and TRBJ1-3; the D is unclear. The length of the CDR3 is 16 residues. The germline CDR1 and CDR2 sequences are SGHVS and FQNEAQ. Deletions cut 4 bases from V and 2 bases from J, with 15 bases between. The chain's CDR3 is CASSSLANHPGNTIYF. DNA of the CDR3: TGTGCCAGCAGCTCGCTAGCGAACCACCCTGGAAACACCATATATTTT.

The V and J genes are TRBV28 and TRBJ2-5, with TRBD1 matching 7 bases. V was clipped by 7 bases and J by 4 bases; unmatched bases: 9. Germline assignment: CDR1 MDHEN and CDR2 SYDVKM. The CDR3 is 14 residues long. The CDR3 sequence: CASMGTVSGETQYF. The CDR3 DNA reads TGTGCCAGCATGGGGACAGTCTCAGGAGAGACCCAGTACTTC. The entire variable domain, with the rest obtained from reference TRBV28 and TRBJ2-5, is as follows: DVKVTQSSRYLVKRTGEKVFLECVQDMDHENMFWYRQDPGLGLRLIYFSYDVKMKEKGDIPEGYSVSREKKERFSLILESASTNQTSMYLCASMGTVSGETQYFGPGTRLLVL.

The V and J genes are TRBV4-1 and TRBJ2-7, with 7 bases that match TRBD1. This CDR3 is 15 amino acids long. Trimming cost V 0 bases and J 3 bases; bases outside gene matches: 5. Germline V gene sequence: CDR1 MGHRA, CDR2 YSYEKL. CDR3 amino acids: CASSQDTTGYYEQYF. CDR3 nucleotide sequence: TGCGCCAGCAGCCAAGATACGACAGGGTACTACGAGCAGTACTTC.